The text below deals with one TCR beta chain. This receptor's antigen is unknown. Base qualities were left out, and no much larger clone turns up one base away. Including the terminal cysteine and phenylalanine, the CDR3 comprises 16 residues. Only the CDR3 DNA stays, 48 bases, in frame from base 1. In the germline V gene, CDR1 corresponds to MGHRA and CDR2 to YSYEKL. V lost 0 bases and J lost 5 bases, and the count of bases not matched to a germline gene is 7. TCRbeta CDR3 regions were amplified from genomic DNA by means of the immunoSEQ Assay, a bias-controlled multiplex PCR. From the authors' description of their analysis: Within the assay, amplification of reference gene primers was used to estimate how many nucleated cells each sample contained. To quantify the absolute abundance of each unique TCRbeta CDR3 rearrangement, sequence reads were collapsed and filtered. For each sample, productive Simpson clonality was calculated as the square root of Simpson's diversity index over productive rearrangements. The immuneACCESS repertoire file appears here via TCRdb, limited to in-frame rearrangements. These files lack a portion of the clones; in checked studies, under half of the deficit traces to unresolved V genes, and the cause of the others is not known. Clonal size and the V and J genes are those of that table, whereas D and trimming came from the DNA. This sample lists about 220,000 clones; less than 85% were detected once. The biggest ten clones account for roughly 6.7% of the sample.

The sample is drawn from a study of blood T cell repertoires in COVID-19 (dated by TCRdb to 2020 to 2022). Background for the entire study: Samples from collaborators originated in the United States, Italy and Spain and spanned both the acute and convalescent phases of COVID-19. The prospective study material was composed of cDNA or gDNA derived from T cells, B-cell-depleted T cells, or PBMCs. Deeply sampled blood TCRbeta repertoires from subjects exposed to, actively infected with, or recovered from COVID-19 were included in the dataset. The repertoires were released in a freely available public database intended as a resource for research on the immune response to SARS-CoV-2. The samples were drawn from the first 160 participants of the ongoing ImmuneRACE study and from 950 to 1,500 subjects provided by 6 global collaborators. Sample metadata almost always included a de-identified subject ID, COVID-19 status, age in years and sex. Where HLA class I and class II types were available, the types were taken from metadata supplied by the sample provider, not from assay-based typing.

Broad study findings and their caveats: How much clinical and demographic metadata was included differed by source and by participant, and the metadata was provided uncurated.

Collaborating institutions collected whole blood in K2EDTA tubes following their own protocols. For TCRbeta analysis, collaborators shipped samples as frozen whole blood, isolated PBMCs, or DNA extracted from either of those sample types. The TCR was taken from an older woman with acute or convalescent COVID-19. Sample: peripheral blood. This chain is built from TRBV4-1 and TRBJ2-5; 9 central bases correspond to TRBD2. The bases are TGCGCCAGCAGCCAAGAAGGCGGGGGGGTCGGGGAGACCCAGTACTTC. The resulting protein is CASSQEGGGVGETQYF.